A selection of T cell receptor beta chains follows, all from one sample in a study of T cells after yellow fever vaccination. TCRdb redid the calling of the 5' RACE reads with MiXCR, one entry per CDR3 protein. The profile shows some 550,000 distinct CDR3 sequences, approximately 21% of them singletons. This specimen was PBMCs, taken 15 days after the yellow fever booster vaccination. The origin of the receptors is a man aged 25-45 years who received the YFV17D yellow fever vaccine. CDR3s include the opening cysteine and the closing phenylalanine or tryptophan. D genes are given only for firm matches. Not all rows give a size; the values are once, few, many and, for expanded clones, a class.

V gene	D gene	clone size	J gene	CDR3 DNA	CDR3 protein
TRBV7-2	TRBD1	-	TRBJ2-2	TGTGCCAGCAGCTTAGCGAGGGGGCGGGAGCTGTTTTTT	CASSLARGRELFF
TRBV12-3/TRBV12-4	-	-	TRBJ2-2	TGTGCCAGCAGTTTAGTAGGGACCAAAAGGGAGCTGTTTTTT	CASSLVGTKRELFF
TRBV10-2	TRBD1	-	TRBJ2-1	TGCGCCAGCGAAGGGACAGACAGCGCATACAATGAGCAGTTCTTC	CASEGTDSAYNEQFF
TRBV6-5	-	-	TRBJ2-5	TGTGCCAGCAGTTACACTACGAGAGAGACCCAGTACTTC	CASSYTTRETQYF
TRBV6-6	TRBD1	-	TRBJ2-3	TGTGCCAGCGACAGGGGCACAGATACGCAGTATTTT	CASDRGTDTQYF
TRBV20-1	-	-	TRBJ2-3	TGCAGTGCCCTTAAAAATGGAGATACGCAGTATTTT	CSALKNGDTQYF
TRBV6-2/TRBV6-3	-	few	TRBJ2-3	TGTGCCAGCACCGGGGTCCGGACTTCTTCTAGCACAGATACGCAGTATTTT	CASTGVRTSSSTDTQYF
TRBV5-1	TRBD2	few	TRBJ2-3	TGCGCCAGCAGCTTGTGGGCTAGCGGGAGGGCGGAAGATACGCAGTATTTT	CASSLWASGRAEDTQYF
TRBV5-1	TRBD2	-	TRBJ2-5	TGCGCCAGCAGCAGGGGGACTAGCGGGTTTCAAGAGACCCAGTACTTC	CASSRGTSGFQETQYF
TRBV12-3/TRBV12-4	-	-	TRBJ2-1	TGTGCCAGCAGTTCTTTCGGCAATGAGCAGTTCTTC	CASSSFGNEQFF
TRBV7-8	-	few	TRBJ2-7	TGTGCCAGCAGCTTAGAAGGGCGGAAGGGACGGTACGAGCAGTACTTC	CASSLEGRKGRYEQYF
TRBV25-1	-	-	TRBJ2-3	TGTGCCAGCAGGGCTAGCTTGAGCACAGATACGCAGTATTTT	CASRASLSTDTQYF
TRBV5-1	-	-	TRBJ2-7	TGCGCCAGCAGCAACCCGGACACCTACGAGCAGTACTTC	CASSNPDTYEQYF
TRBV29-1	TRBD2	few	TRBJ2-5	TGCAGCGTCCTGACTAGCGGGAAAGAGACCCAGTACTTC	CSVLTSGKETQYF
TRBV11-2	-	-	TRBJ2-7	TGTGCCAGCAGCTTATCATTGGGGGAGAGCTACGAGCAGTACTTC	CASSLSLGESYEQYF
TRBV20-1	-	-	TRBJ2-7	TGCAGTGCTAGTAGGGCCCGCGTGCAGTACTTC	CSASRARVQYF
TRBV5-4	-	-	TRBJ2-1	TGTGCCAGCAGCATCGAGGAGTACAATGAGCAGTTCTTC	CASSIEEYNEQFF
TRBV5-6	TRBD1	-	TRBJ2-1	TGTGCCAGCAGCTTTGAGTGGACAGGGGTCGGTCGGTCCTACAATGAGCAGTTCTTC	CASSFEWTGVGRSYNEQFF
TRBV28	TRBD2	-	TRBJ2-7	TGTGCCAGCAGTCCCATATCTAGCGGGAGCTGGTACGAGCAGTACTTC	CASSPISSGSWYEQYF
TRBV20-1	-	-	TRBJ2-1	TGCAGTGCTAGGGGTAGGCTAGTAAATGTTAATGAGCAGTTCTTC	CSARGRLVNVNEQFF
TRBV27	TRBD2	many	TRBJ2-1	TGTGCCAGCGGGGGGACTAGCGGGAGGGCAAATGAGCAGTTCTTC	CASGGTSGRANEQFF
TRBV6-5	TRBD1	-	TRBJ2-7	TGTGCCAGCAGTTACTCCACCCCAGGGGGACAGTTCTACGAGCAGTACTTC	CASSYSTPGGQFYEQYF
TRBV28	TRBD1	-	TRBJ1-3	TGTGCCAGCAGTTTACCGGGACAGGGCTCTGGAAACACCATATATTTT	CASSLPGQGSGNTIYF
TRBV7-2	TRBD2	-	TRBJ2-1	TGTGCCAGCAGCGGGGGGGTCAACCCCGACAATGAGCAGTTCTTC	CASSGGVNPDNEQFF
TRBV20-1	TRBD2	-	TRBJ2-7	TGCAGTGCGTGGACTAGCGGGACCCACGAGCAGTACTTC	CSAWTSGTHEQYF
TRBV7-9	-	-	TRBJ2-2	TGTGCCACCCGCGCCGGGGAGCTGTTTTTT	CATRAGELFF
TRBV29-1	-	few	TRBJ2-5	TGCAGCGTTGAAATTAGCGCCGCCCAAGAGACCCAGTACTTC	CSVEISAAQETQYF
TRBV6-1	TRBD1	few	TRBJ2-7	TGTGCCAGCAGTCGCGCAGGGGGTAGCTCCTACGAGCAGTACTTC	CASSRAGGSSYEQYF
TRBV5-6	TRBD1	-	TRBJ1-4	TGTGCCAGCAGCTGGGGGACAGGGATGCTTGCTAATGAAAAACTGTTTTTT	CASSWGTGMLANEKLFF
TRBV4-3	TRBD1	many	TRBJ2-1	TGCGCCAGCAGCCGCATGGACAGGATGGAGTACAATGAGCAGTTCTTC	CASSRMDRMEYNEQFF
TRBV3-1	-	few	TRBJ1-6	TGTGCCAGCAGCCAAGACTGGTCACCCCTCCACTTT	CASSQDWSPLHF
TRBV11-2	TRBD2	-	TRBJ2-5	TGTGCCAGCAGCTTAGGGATAGCGGGAGTCGGGTACCAAGAGACCCAGTACTTC	CASSLGIAGVGYQETQYF
TRBV18	-	-	TRBJ2-3	TGTGCCAGCTCACCACGGACAGCAGATACGCAGTATTTT	CASSPRTADTQYF
TRBV5-1	-	few	TRBJ2-2	TGCGCCAGCAGCACACGACAGGGAGGGACCGGGGAGCTGTTTTTT	CASSTRQGGTGELFF
TRBV24-1	-	-	TRBJ2-1	TGTGCCACCAGTGCTGGGATGGAGCAGTTCTTC	CATSAGMEQFF